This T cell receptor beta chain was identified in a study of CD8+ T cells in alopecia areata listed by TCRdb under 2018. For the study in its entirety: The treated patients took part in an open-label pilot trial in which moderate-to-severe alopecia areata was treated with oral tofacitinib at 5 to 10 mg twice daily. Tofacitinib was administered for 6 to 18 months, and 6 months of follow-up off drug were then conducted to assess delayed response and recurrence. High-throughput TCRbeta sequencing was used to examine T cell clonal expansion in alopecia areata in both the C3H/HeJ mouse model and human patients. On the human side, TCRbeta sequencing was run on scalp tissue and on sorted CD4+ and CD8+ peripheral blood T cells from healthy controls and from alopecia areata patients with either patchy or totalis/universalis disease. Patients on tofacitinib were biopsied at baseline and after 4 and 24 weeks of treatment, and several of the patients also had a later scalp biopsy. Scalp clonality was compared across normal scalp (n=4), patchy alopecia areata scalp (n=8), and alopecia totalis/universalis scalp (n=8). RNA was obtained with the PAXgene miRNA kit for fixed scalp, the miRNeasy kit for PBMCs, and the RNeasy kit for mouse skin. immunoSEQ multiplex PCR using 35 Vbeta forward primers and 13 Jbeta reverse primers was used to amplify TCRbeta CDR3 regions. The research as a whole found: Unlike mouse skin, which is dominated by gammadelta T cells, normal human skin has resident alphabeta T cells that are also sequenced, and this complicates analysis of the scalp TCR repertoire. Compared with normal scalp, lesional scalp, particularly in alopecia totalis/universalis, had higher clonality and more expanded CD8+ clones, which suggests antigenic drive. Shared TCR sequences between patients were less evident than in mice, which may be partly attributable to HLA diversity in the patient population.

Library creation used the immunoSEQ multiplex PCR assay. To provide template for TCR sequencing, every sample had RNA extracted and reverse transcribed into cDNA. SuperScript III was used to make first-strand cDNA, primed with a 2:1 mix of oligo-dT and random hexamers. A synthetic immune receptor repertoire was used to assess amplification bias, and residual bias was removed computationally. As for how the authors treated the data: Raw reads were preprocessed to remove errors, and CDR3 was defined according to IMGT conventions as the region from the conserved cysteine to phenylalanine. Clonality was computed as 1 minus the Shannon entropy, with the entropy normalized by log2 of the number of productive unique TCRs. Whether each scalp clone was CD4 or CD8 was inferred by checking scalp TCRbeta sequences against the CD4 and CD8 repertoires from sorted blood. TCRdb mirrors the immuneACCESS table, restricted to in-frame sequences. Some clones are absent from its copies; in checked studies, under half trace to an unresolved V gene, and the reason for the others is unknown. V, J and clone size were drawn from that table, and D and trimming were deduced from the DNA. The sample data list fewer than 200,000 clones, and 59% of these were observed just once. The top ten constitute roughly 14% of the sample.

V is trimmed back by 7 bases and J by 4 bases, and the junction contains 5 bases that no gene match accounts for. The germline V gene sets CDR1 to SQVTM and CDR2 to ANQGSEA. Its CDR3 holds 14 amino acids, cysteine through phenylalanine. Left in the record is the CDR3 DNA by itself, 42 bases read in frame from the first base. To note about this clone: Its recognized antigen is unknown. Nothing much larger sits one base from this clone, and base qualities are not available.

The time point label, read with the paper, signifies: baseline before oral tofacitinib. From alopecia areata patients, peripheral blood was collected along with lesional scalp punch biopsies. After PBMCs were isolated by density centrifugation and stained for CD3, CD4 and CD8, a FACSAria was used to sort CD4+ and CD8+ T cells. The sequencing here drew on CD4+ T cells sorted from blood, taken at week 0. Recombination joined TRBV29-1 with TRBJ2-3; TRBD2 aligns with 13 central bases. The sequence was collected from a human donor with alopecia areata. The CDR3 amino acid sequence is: CSAVLAGGPDTQYF. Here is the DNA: TGCAGCGCCGTACTAGCGGGGGGGCCAGATACGCAGTATTTT.